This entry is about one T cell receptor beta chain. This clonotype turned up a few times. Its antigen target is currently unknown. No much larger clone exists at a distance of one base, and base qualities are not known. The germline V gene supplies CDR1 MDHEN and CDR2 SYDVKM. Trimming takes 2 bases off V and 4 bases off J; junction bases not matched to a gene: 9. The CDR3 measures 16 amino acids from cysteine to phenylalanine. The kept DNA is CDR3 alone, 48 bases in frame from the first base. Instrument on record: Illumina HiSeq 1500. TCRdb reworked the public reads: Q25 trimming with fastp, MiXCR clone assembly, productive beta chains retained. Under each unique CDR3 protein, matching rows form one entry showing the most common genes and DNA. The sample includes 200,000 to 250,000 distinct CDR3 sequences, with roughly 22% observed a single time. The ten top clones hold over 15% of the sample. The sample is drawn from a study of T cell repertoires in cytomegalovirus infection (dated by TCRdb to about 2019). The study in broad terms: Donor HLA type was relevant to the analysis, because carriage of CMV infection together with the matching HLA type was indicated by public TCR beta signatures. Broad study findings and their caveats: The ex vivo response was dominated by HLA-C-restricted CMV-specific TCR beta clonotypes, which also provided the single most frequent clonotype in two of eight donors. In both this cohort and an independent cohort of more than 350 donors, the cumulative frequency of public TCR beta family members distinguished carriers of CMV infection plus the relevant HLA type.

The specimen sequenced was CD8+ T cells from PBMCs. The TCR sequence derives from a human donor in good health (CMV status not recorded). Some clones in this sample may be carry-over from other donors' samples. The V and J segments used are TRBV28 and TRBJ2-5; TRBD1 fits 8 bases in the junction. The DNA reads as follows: TGTGCCAGCAGTTTACGCAGGGGGCGCATGGGAGAGACCCAGTACTTC. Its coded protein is CASSLRRGRMGETQYF.